Listed below are T cell receptor beta chains from one sample, sequenced in a study of post-analysis software for immune sequencing data. Each CDR3 protein is one row after TCRdb ran MiXCR on the PCR reads. The sample shows hundreds of thousands of distinct CDR3 sequences, nearly 45% of them seen only once. The source material was blood. These receptors came from a girl between 5 and 17 years old with multiple sclerosis. CDR3s include the opening cysteine and the closing phenylalanine or tryptophan. Each record gives: D gene, V gene, clone size, J gene, CDR3 protein, CDR3 DNA. The D gene is left open where the match is weak. A clone size is listed for some rows: how often the clone was seen (once, few, many), or a class if it is expanded.

d_call: TRBD2; v_call: TRBV3-1; clone_size: once; j_call: TRBJ2-1; cdr3_aa: CASSQPSGSFYNEQFF; cdr3_nt: TGTGCCAGCAGCCAACCGAGCGGGAGCTTCTACAATGAGCAGTTCTTC
d_call: .; v_call: TRBV4-3; clone_size: few; j_call: TRBJ2-3; cdr3_aa: CASSQVGLTDTQYF; cdr3_nt: TGCGCCAGCAGCCAAGTAGGTCTCACAGATACGCAGTATTTT
d_call: .; v_call: TRBV9; clone_size: .; j_call: TRBJ2-3; cdr3_aa: CASSSNRRGNTQYF; cdr3_nt: TGTGCCAGCAGCTCAAATCGACGGGGCAATACGCAGTATTTT
d_call: .; v_call: TRBV3-1; clone_size: .; j_call: TRBJ2-4; cdr3_aa: CASSQGWGEYF; cdr3_nt: TGTGCCAGCAGCCAAGGATGGGGCGAGTACTTC
d_call: TRBD2; v_call: TRBV12-3/TRBV12-4; clone_size: .; j_call: TRBJ2-1; cdr3_aa: CASSLGSGEYNEQFF; cdr3_nt: TGTGCCAGCAGTTTGGGGAGCGGGGAATACAATGAGCAGTTCTTC
d_call: .; v_call: TRBV7-2; clone_size: few; j_call: TRBJ2-3; cdr3_aa: CASSLHPIGGGTDTQYF; cdr3_nt: TGTGCCAGCAGCTTGCACCCGATTGGCGGGGGCACAGATACGCAGTATTTT
d_call: .; v_call: TRBV29-1; clone_size: .; j_call: TRBJ2-5; cdr3_aa: CSVRERERSQETQYF; cdr3_nt: TGCAGCGTTAGGGAGAGGGAGAGGTCCCAAGAGACCCAGTACTTC
d_call: TRBD1; v_call: TRBV15; clone_size: few; j_call: TRBJ2-1; cdr3_aa: CATSRDRVEQFF; cdr3_nt: TGTGCCACCAGCAGGGACAGGGTTGAGCAGTTCTTC
d_call: TRBD2; v_call: TRBV3-1; clone_size: .; j_call: TRBJ2-3; cdr3_aa: CASTVRAGETDTQYF; cdr3_nt: TGTGCCAGCACCGTTAGGGCGGGAGAGACAGATACGCAGTATTTT
d_call: .; v_call: TRBV20-1; clone_size: few; j_call: TRBJ2-1; cdr3_aa: CSAQGLGRNEQFF; cdr3_nt: TGCAGTGCGCAGGGCTTGGGGAGGAATGAGCAGTTCTTC
d_call: TRBD2; v_call: TRBV6-2/TRBV6-3; clone_size: .; j_call: TRBJ2-5; cdr3_aa: CASSSPKLPGLAAQETQYF; cdr3_nt: TGTGCCAGCAGTTCCCCAAAACTACCGGGACTAGCCGCACAAGAGACCCAGTACTTC
d_call: TRBD1; v_call: TRBV4-1; clone_size: .; j_call: TRBJ1-5; cdr3_aa: CASSQRQGVYRPQHF; cdr3_nt: TGCGCCAGCAGCCAGCGACAGGGGGTATATCGGCCCCAGCATTTT
d_call: .; v_call: TRBV7-9; clone_size: .; j_call: TRBJ2-1; cdr3_aa: CASRRGRDEQFF; cdr3_nt: TGTGCCAGCAGGCGAGGGAGAGATGAGCAGTTCTTC
d_call: TRBD1; v_call: TRBV28; clone_size: .; j_call: TRBJ2-3; cdr3_aa: CASSLDRGATDTQYF; cdr3_nt: TGTGCCAGCAGTCTCGACAGGGGTGCGACAGATACGCAGTATTTT
d_call: .; v_call: TRBV29-1; clone_size: .; j_call: TRBJ2-7; cdr3_aa: CSVVGGIGSDEIQNF; cdr3_nt: TGCAGCGTTGTAGGAGGGATAGGGTCGGACGAGATCCAGAACTTC
d_call: TRBD2; v_call: TRBV7-6; clone_size: .; j_call: TRBJ2-2; cdr3_aa: CASSLVSGRAGDTGELFF; cdr3_nt: TGTGCCAGCAGCTTAGTTAGCGGGAGGGCCGGGGACACCGGGGAGCTGTTTTTT
d_call: .; v_call: TRBV20-1; clone_size: .; j_call: TRBJ2-3; cdr3_aa: CSARAGLTDTQYF; cdr3_nt: TGCAGTGCTAGAGCAGGGCTTACAGATACGCAGTATTTT
d_call: TRBD1; v_call: TRBV7-8; clone_size: few; j_call: TRBJ2-5; cdr3_aa: CASSLPRQGGPETQYF; cdr3_nt: TGTGCCAGCAGCTTACCCCGACAGGGTGGCCCGGAGACCCAGTACTTC
d_call: TRBD2; v_call: TRBV7-8; clone_size: .; j_call: TRBJ2-5; cdr3_aa: CASSLAARGGVQETQYF; cdr3_nt: TGTGCCAGCAGCTTAGCCGCTCGGGGGGGAGTCCAAGAGACCCAGTACTTC
d_call: .; v_call: TRBV7-2; clone_size: .; j_call: TRBJ2-5; cdr3_aa: CASSARAGETQYF; cdr3_nt: TGTGCCAGCAGCGCCAGGGCCGGAGAGACCCAGTACTTC
d_call: .; v_call: TRBV24-1; clone_size: .; j_call: TRBJ2-3; cdr3_aa: CATSDISLVGTDTQYF; cdr3_nt: TGTGCCACCAGTGATATATCGTTGGTTGGGACAGATACGCAGTATTTT
d_call: .; v_call: TRBV10-3; clone_size: many; j_call: TRBJ2-7; cdr3_aa: CAASDRYYEQYF; cdr3_nt: TGTGCCGCGAGTGATCGGTACTACGAGCAGTACTTC
d_call: .; v_call: TRBV10-3; clone_size: .; j_call: TRBJ2-7; cdr3_aa: CAISESYGSRDEQYF; cdr3_nt: TGTGCCATCAGTGAGTCGTATGGGAGTCGTGACGAGCAGTACTTC
d_call: .; v_call: TRBV5-1; clone_size: .; j_call: TRBJ2-3; cdr3_aa: CASVHDSPYTDTQYF; cdr3_nt: TGCGCCAGCGTCCACGACAGCCCTTACACAGATACGCAGTATTTT
d_call: TRBD2; v_call: TRBV5-1; clone_size: few; j_call: TRBJ2-7; cdr3_aa: CASSVSGGPGAEQYF; cdr3_nt: TGCGCCAGCAGCGTCTCGGGAGGGCCTGGGGCCGAGCAGTACTTC
d_call: .; v_call: TRBV29-1; clone_size: .; j_call: TRBJ2-6; cdr3_aa: CSVLRDSGANVLTF; cdr3_nt: TGCAGCGTGTTACGGGACTCTGGGGCCAACGTCCTGACTTTC
d_call: .; v_call: TRBV11-2; clone_size: .; j_call: TRBJ2-7; cdr3_aa: CASSRYSSYEQYF; cdr3_nt: TGTGCCAGCAGTAGATACAGCTCCTACGAGCAGTACTTC
d_call: .; v_call: TRBV6-6; clone_size: .; j_call: TRBJ1-1; cdr3_aa: CASSTPGEPRTEAFF; cdr3_nt: TGTGCCAGCAGTACACCAGGAGAACCCCGGACTGAAGCTTTCTTT
d_call: .; v_call: TRBV5-1; clone_size: few; j_call: TRBJ1-2; cdr3_aa: CASSPTAFQVYGYTF; cdr3_nt: TGCGCCAGCAGCCCCACCGCCTTCCAGGTCTATGGCTACACCTTC
d_call: .; v_call: TRBV12-5; clone_size: once; j_call: TRBJ2-1; cdr3_aa: CASGRTTWTNERFF; cdr3_nt: TGTGCTAGTGGCAGGACTACATGGACAAATGAGCGGTTCTTC
d_call: TRBD1; v_call: TRBV20-1; clone_size: few; j_call: TRBJ2-5; cdr3_aa: CSARATGGLSVTQYF; cdr3_nt: TGCAGTGCTAGAGCGACAGGGGGCTTATCAGTGACCCAGTACTTC
d_call: TRBD2; v_call: TRBV10-3; clone_size: .; j_call: TRBJ2-3; cdr3_aa: CAITGLAGEGTDTQYF; cdr3_nt: TGTGCCATCACGGGACTAGCGGGAGAGGGGACAGATACGCAGTATTTT
d_call: TRBD1; v_call: TRBV20-1; clone_size: few; j_call: TRBJ1-6; cdr3_aa: CSARDADRGHVEAPLHF; cdr3_nt: TGCAGTGCAAGGGACGCCGACAGGGGCCACGTAGAGGCACCCCTCCACTTT
d_call: .; v_call: TRBV7-9; clone_size: .; j_call: TRBJ1-4; cdr3_aa: CASSGTETLFF; cdr3_nt: TGTGCCAGCAGCGGAACAGAAACTCTGTTTTTT
d_call: TRBD1; v_call: TRBV29-1; clone_size: .; j_call: TRBJ2-7; cdr3_aa: CSVAPGQGYEQYF; cdr3_nt: TGCAGCGTTGCACCGGGACAGGGGTACGAGCAGTACTTC
d_call: TRBD2; v_call: TRBV6-1; clone_size: few; j_call: TRBJ2-7; cdr3_aa: CASSVGSGSHEQYF; cdr3_nt: TGTGCCAGCAGTGTGGGGAGCGGGAGCCACGAGCAGTACTTC
d_call: .; v_call: TRBV5-1; clone_size: .; j_call: TRBJ2-1; cdr3_aa: CASSLARDLDEQFF; cdr3_nt: TGCGCCAGCAGCTTGGCCAGGGACCTCGATGAGCAGTTCTTC
d_call: TRBD2; v_call: TRBV20-1; clone_size: .; j_call: TRBJ2-7; cdr3_aa: CSAHSGPSYEQYF; cdr3_nt: TGCAGTGCCCATAGCGGGCCGAGCTACGAGCAGTACTTC
d_call: .; v_call: TRBV15; clone_size: few; j_call: TRBJ2-3; cdr3_aa: CATSRDQAGLTDTQYF; cdr3_nt: TGTGCCACCAGCAGAGATCAGGCAGGGCTCACAGATACGCAGTATTTT
d_call: .; v_call: TRBV11-2; clone_size: .; j_call: TRBJ1-2; cdr3_aa: CASSSSRGDVSYTF; cdr3_nt: TGTGCCAGCAGCTCTAGTCGGGGCGATGTGTCCTACACCTTC
d_call: .; v_call: TRBV20-1; clone_size: few; j_call: TRBJ2-7; cdr3_aa: CSASASERSSYEQYF; cdr3_nt: TGCAGTGCTAGCGCTAGCGAGAGAAGCTCCTACGAGCAGTACTTC
d_call: .; v_call: TRBV7-9; clone_size: few; j_call: TRBJ2-7; cdr3_aa: CASSLEVEQYF; cdr3_nt: TGTGCCAGCAGCTTAGAAGTCGAGCAGTACTTC
d_call: .; v_call: TRBV12-3/TRBV12-4; clone_size: .; j_call: TRBJ1-4; cdr3_aa: CASSLAENEKLFF; cdr3_nt: TGTGCCAGCAGTTTAGCCGAGAATGAAAAACTGTTTTTT
d_call: .; v_call: TRBV7-2; clone_size: .; j_call: TRBJ2-7; cdr3_aa: CASSLSVLGGEQYF; cdr3_nt: TGTGCCAGCAGCTTATCTGTTTTGGGGGGCGAGCAGTACTTC
d_call: .; v_call: TRBV7-9; clone_size: .; j_call: TRBJ2-4; cdr3_aa: CASSSGLGAKNIQYF; cdr3_nt: TGTGCCAGCAGCTCCGGGTTAGGAGCCAAAAACATTCAGTACTTC